This TCR beta chain originates from a study of cytomegalovirus exposure and HLA in healthy donors. Germline values: CDR1 SGHRS, CDR2 YFSETQ. The CDR3 totals 14 residues. V gave up 0 bases and J gave up 2 bases, with 8 bases separating them. In regard to this clone: The antigen remains unidentified. The same CDR3 arises from other DNA sequences in this sample as well.

Overall study findings and caveats: Most of the TCR beta V segments (in an earlier analysis) were productive either about 87% or about 30% of the time. There were some V segments, including TRBV6-2 and TRBV6-3, excluded as indistinguishable.

The PCR employed 60 Vbeta primers together with 13 Jbeta primers. The protocol was immunoSEQ multiplex PCR, while the TCRdb copy is restricted to in-frame clones and leaves out a portion. In the table there are 180,000 or so clones, around four fifths of which are singletons. The chain couples TRBV5-1 to TRBJ1-1; D gene uncertain. This receptor was taken from a female donor in good health and CMV-seronegative. Sequencing was performed on PBMCs. In DNA, the CDR3 is TGCGCCAGCAGCTTGGGACAAACTAACACTGAAGCTTTCTTT. Its protein product is CASSLGQTNTEAFF.